The source of this T cell receptor (beta chain) is a study of T-cell memory formation after mild COVID-19. Study details: Among the donors, TCR clusters were largely specific to each donor. Study-wide findings and caveats: Among contracting clones, CD4+ were mainly CM/EM and CD8+ enriched in EMRA. Cross-reactive memory appears to have joined, as suggested by some responding clones showing up in pre-infection memory.

As regards this clonotype: Its antigen is still unknown.

The CDR3 is 14 residues long. The V gene end was trimmed by 8 bases and the J gene end by 2 bases; junction bases not matched to a gene: 5. Germline values: CDR1 SGHTA, CDR2 FQGNSA. TCRdb reprocessed the 5' RACE reads via MiXCR and lists one record per CDR3 protein. The table lists around 310,000 distinct CDR3 sequences, 13% to 15% of them singletons. The sequenced sample was PBMCs or a T cell subset sorted from them (not recorded which). This sequence joins TRBV7-2 and TRBJ2-5; 10 bases line up with TRBD2. The receptor was isolated from a man between 18 and 29 years old who had mild COVID-19 (a few samples of this study predate the infection). Cell type and time point are not known. CDR3 bases: TGTGCCAGCGGAGCGGGGGGGCGGCAAGAGACCCAGTACTTC. Residues: CASGAGGRQETQYF.